The 28 T cell receptor beta chains listed next were all sequenced from one sample in a study of spatial heterogeneity in lung cancer. TCRdb fed the 5' RACE reads into MiXCR, producing one record per CDR3 protein. Among 20,000 to 30,000 distinct CDR3 sequences listed, about 4.7% were seen once. Time point defined: sample taken at primary tumor resection. Sequencing was performed on PBMCs, taken at surgery. All receptors come from a male donor with early-stage non-small cell lung cancer.

This clonotype was found many times. The rearrangement joins TRBV6-5 to TRBJ2-2; TRBD2 agrees at 13 bases. The CDR3 totals 14 residues. From germline, CDR1 is MNHEY and CDR2 SVGAGI. V gave up 6 bases and J gave up 6 bases; unmatched junction bases: 1. Written as DNA, the CDR3 is TGTGCCAGCAGAGGACTAGCGGGAGCCGGGGAGCTGTTTTTT. It codes for CASRGLAGAGELFF.

This clonotype was counted ten times or more. J is TRBJ1-2 and V is TRBV14; no clear D gene. V was shortened by 0 bases and J by 8 bases, with 7 bases between the two germline ends. The CDR3 is made up of 12 amino acids. Germline V gives CDR1 SGHDN, CDR2 FVKESK. The CDR3 loop reads CASSQDGRGYTF. In nucleotides, the CDR3 is TGTGCCAGCAGCCAAGATGGTAGAGGCTACACCTTC. Full variable domain (missing parts from reference TRBV14 and TRBJ1-2): EAGVTQFPSHSVIEKGQTVTLRCDPISGHDNLYWYRRVMGKEIKFLLHFVKESKQDESGMPNNRFLAERTGGTYSTLKVQPAELEDSGVYFCASSQDGRGYTFGSGTRLTVV.

This clonotype was found many times. V and J are TRBV18 and TRBJ2-3, with unresolved D. Germline V gives CDR1 KGHSH, CDR2 LQKENI. Trimming shortened V by 3 bases and J by 0 bases, and 7 bases separated the two germline ends. The CDR3 extends over 14 amino acids. CDR3 coding DNA: TGTGCCAGCTCACCTGCGCAGAGCACAGATACGCAGTATTTT. Translation gives CASSPAQSTDTQYF.

This clonotype counts as medium-sized. J is TRBJ2-5 and V is TRBV28; TRBD1 is a possible D gene (6 bases). CDR1 MDHEN and CDR2 SYDVKM come from the germline V gene. The CDR3 runs to 15 residues. Trimming took off 4 bases at V and 7 bases at J, with 19 bases between the two ends. CDR3 sequence (DNA): TGTGCCAGCAGTTACCAGGGGACCAGTTCGGGGACCCAGTACTTC. This encodes CASSYQGTSSGTQYF.

This clonotype was detected ten times or more. V and J are TRBV6-2 or TRBV6-3 and TRBJ2-7, with D tentatively TRBD2 (6 bases). V lost 6 bases and J lost 0, with 12 bases in between. The CDR3 is made up of 14 amino acids. Germline V CDR1 and CDR2: MNHEY, SVGEGT. The CDR3 nucleotides are TGTGCCAGCAGGGGGGGAAGCTACTCCTACGAGCAGTACTTC. This encodes CASRGGSYSYEQYF.

The table lists this clonotype with many counts. The rearrangement joins TRBV5-1 to TRBJ2-1, with 7 bases aligning to TRBD1. V was pared by 0 bases and J by 5 bases, with 5 bases of the junction left unmatched. The germline CDR1 and CDR2 sequences are SGHRS and YFSETQ. The CDR3 consists of 15 residues. The CDR3 spells CASSLEGAKNNEQFF. DNA for the CDR3: TGCGCCAGCAGCTTGGAGGGGGCCAAGAACAATGAGCAGTTCTTC.

This clonotype was seen at least ten times. V and J are TRBV7-3 and TRBJ2-7; 14 nucleotides line up with TRBD2. The CDR3 has 14 residues. After removal of 5 bases from V and 6 bases from J, the junction contained 3 bases not matched to a gene. Germline V gene data show CDR1 as SGHTA and CDR2 as FQGTGA. DNA of the CDR3: TGTGCCAGCAGCCCCGGGACTAGCGGGAGCGAGCAGTACTTC. Protein sequence: CASSPGTSGSEQYF.

In its sample, this clonotype was seen many times. The chain couples TRBV5-1 to TRBJ2-5; TRBD2 might be the D (5 bases). Germline V gene data show CDR1 as SGHRS and CDR2 as YFSETQ. This CDR3 contains 15 residues. V lost 4 bases and J 2 bases, leaving 15 bases between the germline ends. CDR3 nucleotide sequence: TGCGCCAGCAGCGCGCAGCGGACCACGCAAGAGACCCAGTACTTC. It codes for CASSAQRTTQETQYF.

Ten or more counts support this clonotype. The J gene is TRBJ2-5, the V gene TRBV20-1, with 12 bases fitting TRBD2. This CDR3 region has 14 residues. Per the germline V gene, CDR1 is DFQATT and CDR2 is SNEGSKA (reference sequence). The V segment lost 5 bases and the J segment 5 bases; nucleotides outside the gene matches: 6. The CDR3 DNA reads TGCAGTGCTTTTCCTAGCGGGAGGGCGGAGACCCAGTACTTC. This translates into CSAFPSGRAETQYF.

This clonotype has ten or more counts. This chain uses TRBV28 with TRBJ1-2; perhaps TRBD1 as D (6 bases). The CDR3 contains 13 residues. V was cut by 5 bases and J by 5 bases, with 12 bases left in between. The germline CDR1 and CDR2 sequences are MDHEN and SYDVKM. Written as DNA, the CDR3 is TGTGCCAGCAGTATAACAGGGTCTTATGGCTACACCTTC. Translated, it gives CASSITGSYGYTF.

This clonotype was recorded at least ten times. This chain joins TRBV6-5 and TRBJ1-1; the match to TRBD1 covers 7 bases. The V gene's germline CDR1 is MNHEY and CDR2 SVGAGI. V trimming: 5 bases; J trimming: 6 bases; junction bases outside the gene matches: 6. The CDR3 length is 13 residues. In DNA form, the CDR3 reads TGTGCCAGCAGTACGACAGGGAGGGCTGAAGCTTTCTTT. Translating gives CASSTTGRAEAFF.

This clonotype was seen at least ten times. This rearrangement joins TRBV6-5 to TRBJ2-7; D is unclear. The length of the CDR3 is 14 residues. The V gene lost 5 bases and the J gene lost 3 bases, with 14 bases spanning the gap. CDR1 MNHEY and CDR2 SVGAGI come from the germline V gene. The CDR3 region has the DNA TGTGCCAGCAGTCCACGAACGGGCCACTACGAGCAGTACTTC. This encodes CASSPRTGHYEQYF.

In this sample, this clonotype turned up many times. This sequence joins TRBV21-1 and TRBJ1-1; TRBD1, the table's D call, lacks a check against the DNA. TRBV21-1 is listed as a pseudogene. CDR3 length: 16 amino acids. Here the CDR3 reads CASSKEVSGGNTEAFF. CDR3 nucleotides: TGTGCCAGCAGCAAAGAGGTGTCAGGGGGGAACACTGAAGCTTTCTTT.

This clonotype was observed at least ten times. This CDR3 reads CASTRDPDQPQHF. As DNA, the CDR3 is TGTGCCAGTACCCGGGACCCTGATCAGCCCCAGCATTTT. The chain uses TRBV19 and TRBJ1-5; TRBD1 might be the D (5 bases). The CDR3 runs to 13 residues. Germline V lookup: CDR1 LNHDA, CDR2 SQIVND (reference sequence). The V gene lost 7 bases and the J gene lost 5 bases, with 12 bases spanning the gap.

This clonotype was seen many times. The V gene is TRBV12-3 or TRBV12-4, the J gene TRBJ1-4, with unresolved D. V was clipped by 5 bases and J by 0 bases, with 13 bases between them. This CDR3 comprises 16 residues. The CDR3 here is CASSPEQPATNEKLFF. In DNA, the CDR3 is TGTGCCAGCAGTCCCGAGCAGCCTGCAACTAATGAAAAACTGTTTTTT.

This clonotype is labeled medium-sized. The chain combines TRBV28 with TRBJ2-7, with D maybe TRBD1 (6 bases). Germline CDR1 reads MDHEN; CDR2 reads SYDVKM. V shed 7 bases and J shed 0 bases, with 13 bases lying between them. This CDR3 has 14 amino acids. CDR3 sequence: CASNGQPSSYEQYF. CDR3 in DNA: TGTGCCAGCAACGGACAGCCGAGCTCCTACGAGCAGTACTTC.

This clonotype was found many times. The J gene is TRBJ2-2, the V gene TRBV12-3 or TRBV12-4; a weak D match, TRBD2 (5 bases). CDR3 length: 13 residues. Deletions cut 3 bases from V and 5 bases from J, with 7 bases between. The CDR3 protein is CASSLRDTGELFF. The CDR3 DNA reads as TGTGCCAGCAGTTTGAGGGATACCGGGGAGCTGTTTTTT.

The sample holds many counts of this clonotype. The chain recombines TRBV14 with TRBJ2-1, with TRBD2 identical over 9 bases. The CDR3 runs 15 residues. Germline V gene lookup returns CDR1 SGHDN and CDR2 FVKESK. V gave up 0 bases and J gave up 7 bases; unmatched junction bases: 4. The DNA of the CDR3 is TGTGCCAGCAGCCAAGAGACTAGCGGTGCGAATGAGCAGTTCTTC. Residues: CASSQETSGANEQFF.

In this sample, this clonotype is medium-sized. The genes are TRBV15 and TRBJ1-1, with 7 bases fitting TRBD1. Per germline, CDR1 LNHNV and CDR2 YYDKDF (reference sequence). The CDR3 is 18 amino acids. V shed 0 bases and J 1 base; nucleotides not matched to a gene: 11. CDR3 residues: CATSRDPLTRQGNTEAFF. CDR3 bases: TGTGCCACCAGCAGAGATCCCTTAACCAGACAGGGGAACACTGAAGCTTTCTTT.

This clonotype was observed at least ten times. The chain combines TRBV29-1 with TRBJ2-7; D unclear. The CDR3 has 13 amino acids. Germline values: CDR1 SQVTM, CDR2 ANQGSEA. The V end was cut by 3 bases, the J end by 1 base, with 10 bases between. The CDR3 protein is CSVELASSYEQYF. The CDR3 DNA follows: TGCAGCGTTGAGCTGGCCTCATCCTACGAGCAGTACTTC.

At least ten counts were recorded for this clonotype. The V gene is TRBV6-5, the J gene TRBJ2-6; 9 bases agree with TRBD1. CDR1 and CDR2 (germline): MNHEY, SVGAGI. With V trimmed by 5 bases and J by 2 bases, 13 bases remained unmatched. This CDR3 is 19 amino acids long. CDR3 sequence (DNA): TGTGCCAGCAGTCCCCCGTCGGGACAGGGCGGGCCTGGGGCCAACGTCCTGACTTTC. As protein: CASSPPSGQGGPGANVLTF.

This clonotype has at least ten counts. This chain links TRBV5-4 with TRBJ2-5; D gene uncertain. The germline V gene encodes CDR1 SGHNT and CDR2 YYREEE (reference sequence). V lost 0 bases, J lost 1 base, and 7 bases lay in between. The CDR3 is made up of 14 amino acids. The CDR3 DNA reads TGTGCCAGCAGCTTGGGGGTAGCCCAAGAGACCCAGTACTTC. Its translation is CASSLGVAQETQYF.

This clonotype has ten or more counts. The chain joins TRBV5-1 to TRBJ2-2; either TRBD1 or TRBD2 may supply D (5 bases each). V lost 0 bases and J lost 2, with 17 bases in between. CDR3 length equals 18 residues. Germline values: CDR1 SGHRS, CDR2 YFSETQ. The CDR3 is CASSLGGLRDLNTGELFF. The CDR3 bases are TGCGCCAGCAGCTTGGGCGGCCTCCGGGACCTAAACACCGGGGAGCTGTTTTTT.

This clonotype has a count of ten or more. This rearrangement joins TRBV20-1 to TRBJ2-7; 8 positions agree with TRBD1. The ends lost 6 bases at V and 10 bases at J; junction bases unmatched: 11. Germline-derived CDR1 and CDR2 are DFQATT and SNEGSKA (reference sequence). This CDR3 has 12 amino acids. CDR3 sequence (DNA): TGCAGTGCCCCAGACAGGGGCCAAAACCAGTACTTC. Amino acid sequence: CSAPDRGQNQYF.

This clonotype showed up many times. The rearrangement links TRBV6-5 to TRBJ1-1, with TRBD1 as a possible D gene (5 bases). In germline, CDR1 is MNHEY, CDR2 SVGAGI. V was shortened by 4 bases and J by 10 bases, with 10 bases between the two germline ends. The CDR3 extends over 11 amino acids. The CDR3 is CASSSRATAFF. CDR3 coding DNA: TGTGCCAGCAGTTCCAGGGCGACAGCTTTCTTT.

By share of the sample, this clonotype is medium-sized. V and J are TRBV12-3 or TRBV12-4 and TRBJ2-1; 7 nucleotides agree with TRBD1. The CDR3 contains 13 residues. Trimming removed 5 bases from V and 4 bases from J; junction bases left unmatched: 2. The CDR3 sequence is CASSPGQYNEQFF. CDR3 nucleotide sequence: TGTGCCAGCAGTCCGGGACAGTACAATGAGCAGTTCTTC.

This clonotype was counted ten times or more. The rearrangement uses TRBV11-3 and TRBJ2-7; tentative D call: TRBD2 (6 bases). CDR1 is SGHNT, CDR2 YENEEA, per germline. V was cut by 4 bases and J by 3 bases, with 13 bases left in between. The CDR3 contains 14 residues. This chain's CDR3 is CASSSGLQDYEQYF. In nucleotides, the CDR3 is TGTGCCAGCAGCTCGGGACTGCAAGACTACGAGCAGTACTTC.

This clonotype was recorded many times. The chain links TRBV7-9 to TRBJ1-5; no firm D call. Looked up from germline, CDR1 is SEHNR and CDR2 is FQNEAQ (reference sequence). Trimming removed 5 bases from V and 3 bases from J, with 5 bases in between. The CDR3 consists of 12 residues. The CDR3 region is CASSTPNQPQHF. DNA of the CDR3: TGTGCCAGCAGCACCCCCAATCAGCCCCAGCATTTT.